A single sample is the source of the 13 T cell receptor beta chains below, sequenced in a study of cytotoxic CD8 clonotypes in ibrutinib-treated CLL. TCRdb's table, derived via immunoSEQ multiplex PCR, lists solely in-frame clones and lacks some. The table includes about 160,000 clones, around 84% detected once. Specimen: PBMCs, collected after 12 months of ibrutinib treatment. Receptors were obtained from a human donor with chronic lymphocytic leukemia.

This chain links TRBV19 with TRBJ2-3; D gene unclear. Per the germline V gene, CDR1 is LNHDA and CDR2 is SQIVND (reference sequence). The CDR3 spans 18 residues. With 5 bases removed from V and 3 bases from J, the gap between germline ends came to 24 bases. This CDR3 is CASSRPGSTRGTTDTQYF. The CDR3 region has the DNA TGTGCCAGTAGTCGCCCAGGATCGACCCGAGGAACAACAGATACGCAGTATTTT.

This chain joins TRBV4-3 and TRBJ1-1; 8 nucleotides match TRBD1. CDR3 size: 15 residues. V lost 4 bases, J lost 0 bases, and 4 bases stayed unmatched. From germline, CDR1 is LGHNA and CDR2 YSLEER. CDR3: CASSPGGLMNTEAFF. In DNA form, the CDR3 reads TGCGCCAGCAGCCCAGGGGGCCTCATGAACACTGAAGCTTTCTTT.

The chain couples TRBV28 to TRBJ2-7; D tentatively reads TRBD1 or TRBD2 (8 bases each). This CDR3 region has 12 residues. The germline gives CDR1 MDHEN, CDR2 SYDVKM. Between the trimmed V and J ends, which lost 6 bases and 9 bases, there was a span of 15 bases. CDR3 sequence (DNA): TGTGCCAGCAGCTCGGGGGGGACAGGGCAGTACTTC. Translating it yields CASSSGGTGQYF.

A single count supports this clone. In nucleotides, the CDR3 is TGTGCCAGCAGCACATACTCCGGGGAGCTGTTTTTT. Translating gives CASSTYSGELFF. The V and J genes are TRBV7-2 and TRBJ2-2; D not certain. The V end lost 5 bases, the J end lost 6 bases, and 7 bases lay between the germline ends. The germline V gene has CDR1 SGHTA and CDR2 FQGNSA. The CDR3 has 12 amino acids.

The genes are TRBV27 and TRBJ1-1; D unclear. Per germline, CDR1 MNHEY and CDR2 SMNVEV (reference sequence). The CDR3 has 15 residues. The V and J ends lost 0 bases and 6 bases respectively, with 14 bases between them. DNA for the CDR3: TGTGCCAGCAGTTTATCGATGCTAGGAACGGCTGAAGCTTTCTTT. Protein sequence: CASSLSMLGTAEAFF.

This chain connects TRBV19 to TRBJ1-2; a weak D match, TRBD1 (5 bases). Trimming took off 5 bases at V and 3 bases at J, with 22 bases between the two ends. The CDR3 has 17 amino acids. The germline V gene has CDR1 LNHDA and CDR2 SQIVND (reference sequence). The CDR3: CASSGPRGVSPDYGYTF. CDR3 sequence (DNA): TGTGCCAGTAGTGGGCCTCGGGGGGTCAGCCCTGACTATGGCTACACCTTC.

This chain connects TRBV9 to TRBJ2-1; possible D gene TRBD1, 5 bases. Germline V gene lookup returns CDR1 SGDLS and CDR2 YYNGEE. Trimming removed 0 bases from V and 7 bases from J, with 8 bases in between. The CDR3 is 13 amino acids. The CDR3 is CASSVAGSNEQFF. The DNA for the CDR3 is TGTGCCAGCAGCGTAGCAGGGTCTAATGAGCAGTTCTTC.

The gene calls are TRBV7-9 and TRBJ2-6; TRBD1 aligns across 7 bases. V dropped 5 bases and J dropped 2; count of bases not matched to a gene: 3. CDR3 length: 15 amino acids. Germline assignment: CDR1 SEHNR and CDR2 FQNEAQ (reference sequence). The chain's CDR3 is CASSTQGAGANVLTF. In nucleotides, the CDR3 is TGTGCCAGCAGCACCCAGGGGGCTGGGGCCAACGTCCTGACTTTC. Full variable domain (missing parts from reference TRBV7-9 and TRBJ2-6): DTGVSQNPRHKITKRGQNVTFRCDPISEHNRLYWYRQTLGQGPEFLTYFQNEAQLEKSRLLSDRFSAERPKGSFSTLEIQRTEQGDSAMYLCASSTQGAGANVLTFGAGSRLTVL.

Only one count was recorded for this clone. This chain uses TRBV7-8 with TRBJ2-2, with 12 bases that match TRBD1. CDR3 length: 18 residues. The ends lost 2 bases at V and 4 bases at J; junction bases unmatched: 8. Germline CDR1 SGHVS, CDR2 FQNEAQ. The CDR3 region is CASSLMGQGAYRTGELFF. The CDR3 nucleotides read TGTGCCAGCAGCTTAATGGGACAGGGGGCCTACCGCACCGGGGAGCTGTTTTTT.

The rearrangement joins TRBV27 to TRBJ2-1, with TRBD2 as a possible D gene (6 bases). Trimming stripped 4 bases from V and 2 bases from J, with 12 bases between. Germline CDR1 and CDR2: MNHEY and SMNVEV (reference sequence). The CDR3 length is 15 residues. The CDR3 DNA is TGTGCCAGCAGTTCGCTTAGCGGTCCCTACAATGAGCAGTTCTTC. Its translation: CASSSLSGPYNEQFF.

The CDR3 spells CASKSGGGYGYTF. In DNA, the CDR3 is TGTGCCAGCAAATCGGGGGGTGGCTATGGCTACACCTTC. The rearrangement joins TRBV28 to TRBJ1-2; tentative D call: TRBD1 (5 bases). CDR3 length equals 13 residues. Trimming removed 7 bases at V and 4 bases at J, with 13 bases between. Per the germline V gene, CDR1 is MDHEN and CDR2 is SYDVKM.

This chain connects TRBV28 to TRBJ2-5, with D tentatively TRBD1 (6 bases). V gave up 8 bases and J gave up 2 bases, with 18 bases separating them. CDR1 and CDR2 (germline): MDHEN, SYDVKM. The CDR3 contains 15 residues. The CDR3: CASSPLGQLQETQYF. DNA for the CDR3: TGTGCCAGCTCGCCCCTCGGACAGCTGCAAGAGACCCAGTACTTC.

The rearrangement joins TRBV29-1 to TRBJ1-1; possibly TRBD1 for D (5 bases). The germline V gene encodes CDR1 SQVTM and CDR2 ANQGSEA. There are 12 residues in the CDR3. The ends were cut back, 5 bases at V and 6 bases at J, with 13 bases in the middle. DNA for the CDR3: TGCAGCGTTTTTCGCCGGGGGGCTGAAGCTTTCTTT. This encodes CSVFRRGAEAFF.